This T cell receptor (beta chain) was retrieved from a study of T cells in Graves' hyperthyroidism and ophthalmopathy. This clonotype has at least ten counts. This CDR3 is 16 amino acids long. V lost 3 bases to trimming and J lost 0 bases, with 12 bases between them. Germline CDR1 is PRHDT and CDR2 is FYEKMQ (reference sequence). Regions amplified from RNA transcripts were the TCR beta CDR3 regions. The study used the HTBI primer set for a first-round RT-PCR of the TCR CDR3. TCRdb analysed the multiplex PCR reads with MiXCR anew, one entry per CDR3 protein. The sample consists of hundreds of thousands of distinct CDR3 sequences, 16% of them appearing once. No progression to ophthalmopathy during 18 months of follow-up defined stable disease.

The chain has TRBV13 and TRBJ2-1; D not certain. This sequence originates from a young woman with Graves' hyperthyroidism. Sequencing was performed on blood. The CDR3: CASSFTSDSSYNEQFF. The CDR3 DNA sequence: TGTGCCAGCAGCTTCACGTCCGATAGCTCCTACAATGAGCAGTTCTTC.